These 3 T cell receptor beta chains share one sample of origin, sequenced in a study of OX40 agonist ivuxolimab in advanced cancers. TCRdb's table, derived via immunoSEQ multiplex PCR, lists solely in-frame clones and lacks some. The table has about 40,000 clones, approximately 86% seen once. The sample in question was CD4+ or CD8+ T cells sorted from blood, obtained in a trial of the OX40 agonist ivuxolimab. The receptors stem from an adult with an advanced solid tumor such as melanoma, head and neck, liver or kidney cancer.

The chain joins TRBV6-1 to TRBJ2-1; D possibly matches TRBD1 or TRBD2 (5 bases each). Germline V lookup: CDR1 MNHNS, CDR2 SASEGT. This CDR3 is built from 19 residues. V shed 4 bases and J shed 2 bases, with 24 bases lying between them. The CDR3 region is CASSGPGTISSSPYNEQFF. The CDR3 DNA reads TGTGCCAGCAGTGGACCCGGGACCATATCCTCCTCTCCCTACAATGAGCAGTTCTTC.

The chain employs TRBV7-8 and TRBJ1-4; 9 bases agree with TRBD1. The CDR3 is 14 residues long. V lost 5 bases and J lost 8; bases outside the gene matches: 6. CDR1 SGHVS and CDR2 FQNEAQ come from the germline V gene. CDR3 loop: CASSPDRGGEKLFF. For the CDR3, the DNA is TGTGCCAGCAGCCCGGACAGGGGAGGAGAAAAACTGTTTTTT.

The genes are TRBV28 and TRBJ2-7, with a tentative D call TRBD2 (5 bases). The CDR3 is 17 residues long. Trimming shortened V by 5 bases and J by 2 bases, and 22 bases separated the two germline ends. Germline V gene data show CDR1 as MDHEN and CDR2 as SYDVKM. CDR3 bases: TGTGCCAGCAGTCCTCTCTCTTCGAGCGGACTTCCCTACGAGCAGTACTTC. It yields the protein CASSPLSSSGLPYEQYF.